This T cell receptor (beta chain) originates from a study of T cell responses to AZD1222 COVID-19 vaccine (dated by TCRdb to the early 2020s). Looking at the study overall: AZD1222 recipients whose second dose came at about 4 weeks and those whose second dose came at about 12 weeks were combined into one group, since spike-specific TCR depth and breadth did not differ between the two schedules. A total of 240 or so trial participants underwent TCR sequencing, of whom under 220 had received two doses of AZD1222 and some 25 had received two doses of the MenACWY control vaccine. Trial participants were enrolled by age into 18-55, 56-69 and 70-plus year subgroups, with roughly 160, 29 and 62 TCR-sequenced participants respectively. The paper's findings and limits, for the study overall: Only six AZD1222 recipients were SARS-CoV-2 seropositive at baseline, limiting conclusions about previously exposed vaccinees. The 56-69-year group was small, and its depth increase did not reach significance, likely because of low power. Reportedly, almost half of the unique spike-specific TCRs recognized epitopes lying outside the regions that are mutated in the B.1.351 and B.1.1.7 variants. The whole spike protein was spanned by vaccine-associated CD4 TCRs, and dominant responses were seen in regions 160-218 and 743-854. Most participants were white British and females outnumbered males, and the authors suggested that clonal diversity may have been underestimated. Because no day 14 peak-response samples were available, the repertoires could be characterized only after the peak T cell response. After two AZD1222 doses, spike-specific TCR breadth and depth were significantly higher than at day 0 and than in MenACWY recipients.

As for this clone: Its antigen is not yet known. No base quality values were provided; no much bigger clone lies one nucleotide off.

The CDR3 regions of human TCRbeta chains were analyzed by immunosequencing. As for how the authors treated the data: TCRs in the repertoires were compared against a reference library of SARS-CoV-2-specific TCRs that had been generated with the MIRA antigen-specificity platform. Breadth was defined as the fraction of unique TCRs that were SARS-CoV-2-associated. Depth was defined as the fraction of total T cells that were SARS-CoV-2-associated. Using the MIRA data, every spike-specific TCR was mapped to the spike region that the TCR reacted to and assigned to either a CD4 or a CD8 class. Log10-transformed breadth and depth values were compared by one-way ANOVA with Sidak's multiple comparisons tests. This is the immuneACCESS table as TCRdb keeps it, with only in-frame sequences that have V and J called. A part of the clones is gone; compared with another copy, unresolved V genes explain less than half, and the rest is unexplained. V and J calls and clone size are given by that table; D and trimming were obtained from the DNA. This sample holds around 140,000 clones; 65% to 90% were observed only once. Around 24% of the sample is taken by the ten largest.

CDR1 ENHRY and CDR2 SYGVKD are derived from the germline V gene. The CDR3 contains 13 residues, cysteine and phenylalanine counted. Only the CDR3 DNA stays, 39 bases, in frame from base 1. V drops 4 bases and J drops 3 bases, leaving 9 bases in between. This specimen's time point label, interpreted: baseline before first vaccination. Vaccinee samples came from UK trials COV001 and COV002, including a single-blind randomized controlled phase 2/3 trial of AZD1222 (ChAdOx1 nCoV-19) in healthy adults. For TCRbeta chain sequencing, PBMC samples from trial participants were taken at day 0 and at day 28 after the second dose.

The rearrangement combines TRBV10-3 with TRBJ1-1; TRBD1 might be the D gene, on 6 matching bases. The receptor's source is an adult in good health. Sequencing was performed on peripheral blood, taken on day 0 of AZD1222 vaccination. The DNA reads as follows: TGTGCCATCAGTGCCAGGGGCGACACTGAAGCTTTCTTT. Its coded protein is CAISARGDTEAFF.